The rows below give T cell receptor beta chains drawn from one sample of a study of T cells after yellow fever vaccination. TCRdb redid the calling of the 5' RACE reads with MiXCR, one entry per CDR3 protein. The sample includes over 85,000 distinct CDR3 sequences, roughly 8.2% seen only once; the top ten take roughly 15%. Sequencing was performed on CD8+ T cells not binding an NS4B(214-222) dextramer, sorted from PBMCs, taken more than 13 days after the first yellow fever vaccination. These TCRs come from a man aged 18 to 30 who received the YFV17D yellow fever vaccine. CDR3s include the opening cysteine and the closing phenylalanine or tryptophan. A D gene is named only where the DNA matches it firmly. A clone size is listed for some rows: how often the clone was seen (once, few, many), or a class if it is expanded.

D	V	size	J	DNA	CDR3
NA	TRBV19	NA	TRBJ1-5	TGTGCCAGTACCCCGGGATGGGGCAATCAGCCCCAGCATTTT	CASTPGWGNQPQHF
TRBD1	TRBV27	many	TRBJ2-7	TGTGCCAGCAGGCCAGCGGGACAGGGGTACGAGCAGTACTTC	CASRPAGQGYEQYF
NA	TRBV4-2	few	TRBJ2-1	TGTGCCAGCAGCCAAGTCGTCGGACATGAGCAGTTCTTC	CASSQVVGHEQFF
NA	TRBV12-3/TRBV12-4	few	TRBJ1-1	TGTGCCAGCAGTCACTCCCCGATGGGGGGCGAGTGGGACACTGAAGCTTTCTTT	CASSHSPMGGEWDTEAFF
NA	TRBV10-3	NA	TRBJ2-5	TGTGCCATCAGTGATGGCAGCAGAGTCCAAGAGACCCAGTACTTC	CAISDGSRVQETQYF
NA	TRBV2	NA	TRBJ2-1	TGTGCCAGCAGCGGGCTTGGCCTCGAGAATGAGCAGTTCTTC	CASSGLGLENEQFF
NA	TRBV7-9	few	TRBJ1-6	TGTGCCAGCAGCCCCGCTCGGGGAAATTCACCCCTCCACTTT	CASSPARGNSPLHF
NA	TRBV4-2	NA	TRBJ2-2	TGTGCCAGCAGCCAGGGGGGTTACGCCGGGGAGCTGTTTTTT	CASSQGGYAGELFF
NA	TRBV11-1	few	TRBJ1-1	TGTGCCAAAGGGACGGACACTGAAGCTTTCTTT	CAKGTDTEAFF
NA	TRBV5-1	few	TRBJ2-5	TGCGCCAGCAGCTTTAGGATGCAAGAGACCCAGTACTTC	CASSFRMQETQYF
NA	TRBV9	NA	TRBJ1-1	TGTGCCAGCAGCTCTTCAGGGCGAGCTGAAGCTTTCTTT	CASSSSGRAEAFF
NA	TRBV6-5	many	TRBJ1-4	TGTGCCAGCAGCTACTATATAGGGCGGCGGCCGGAAAAACTGTTTTTT	CASSYYIGRRPEKLFF
NA	TRBV9	few	TRBJ2-3	TGTGCCAGCAGCGTATGGGGATCTAGCACAGATACGCAGTATTTT	CASSVWGSSTDTQYF
TRBD2	TRBV4-2	NA	TRBJ2-5	TGTGCCAGCAGCCAAGTGGAACTAGCGGGGAGAATGACCCAGTACTTC	CASSQVELAGRMTQYF
NA	TRBV12-3/TRBV12-4	NA	TRBJ1-5	TGTGCCAGCAGTCCCGACAGCTGGCCCCAGCATTTT	CASSPDSWPQHF
NA	TRBV28	NA	TRBJ1-5	TGTGCCAGCAGTTATTACCGGCAGCCCCAGCATTTT	CASSYYRQPQHF
TRBD1	TRBV4-3	NA	TRBJ1-1	TGCGCCAGCAGCCAGCCGGACAGGGTAGGAAACACTGAAGCTTTCTTT	CASSQPDRVGNTEAFF
TRBD2	TRBV15	few	TRBJ2-5	TGTGCCACCAGCAGAGGGGGGACTAGCGGGGGCCAAGAGACCCAGTACTTC	CATSRGGTSGGQETQYF
NA	TRBV11-2	NA	TRBJ2-1	TGTGCCAGCAGCTTAATCCGACCGGGGGGCGTTGAGCAGTTCTTC	CASSLIRPGGVEQFF
NA	TRBV6-5	NA	TRBJ2-6	TGTGCCAGCAGTTACTCGGGGAGGTTCCTCTTTTCTGGGGCCAACGTCCTGACTTTC	CASSYSGRFLFSGANVLTF
NA	TRBV5-1	NA	TRBJ2-7	TGCGCCAGCAGCTTGGAGCCGGGGACGTCGGGCCACGAGCAGTACTTC	CASSLEPGTSGHEQYF
NA	TRBV7-9	few	TRBJ2-3	TGTGCCAGCAGCCCTAGTAGACAGACAGATACGCAGTATTTT	CASSPSRQTDTQYF
NA	TRBV19	few	TRBJ2-3	TGTGCCAGTAGTATATTTCCGGGTTATAGGTCGACAGATACGCAGTATTTT	CASSIFPGYRSTDTQYF
TRBD1	TRBV7-3	NA	TRBJ2-3	TGTGCCAGCAGCGGGACAGGGGGGTCTGATACGCAGTATTTT	CASSGTGGSDTQYF
NA	TRBV5-1	many	TRBJ2-7	TGCGCCAGCAGCTACGAAGGTTGGGAGCAGTACTTC	CASSYEGWEQYF
TRBD1	TRBV11-1	NA	TRBJ2-2	TGTGCCAGCAGCTCGAATCCTGCCGGAACCGGGACAGCGAACACCGGGGAGCTGTTTTTT	CASSSNPAGTGTANTGELFF
TRBD1	TRBV7-8	few	TRBJ1-5	TGTGCCAGCAGCGGGGGGACAGGCCTACAGCCCCAGCATTTT	CASSGGTGLQPQHF
TRBD2	TRBV18	few	TRBJ2-5	TGTGCCAGCTCACCACCCGGCGGGGGAAAAGAGACCCAGTACTTC	CASSPPGGGKETQYF
TRBD1	TRBV5-1	few	TRBJ1-1	TGCGCCAGCAGCTTGTTCCGGACAGGGAACACTGAAGCTTTCTTT	CASSLFRTGNTEAFF
TRBD1	TRBV29-1	many	TRBJ2-6	TGCAGCGTTGAAATCACAGGGGATCCTGGGGCCAACGTCCTGACTTTC	CSVEITGDPGANVLTF
NA	TRBV11-3	NA	TRBJ2-2	TGTGCCAGCAGCTATGGCGAGGAGCTGTTTTTT	CASSYGEELFF
NA	TRBV7-2	few	TRBJ2-1	TGTGCCAGCAGCTTAGACGGGGGATACTACAATGAGCAGTTCTTC	CASSLDGGYYNEQFF
NA	TRBV6-5	NA	TRBJ2-5	TGTGCCAGTGGTCAGTCGGGGATAGAGACCCAGTACTTC	CASGQSGIETQYF
NA	TRBV7-8	many	TRBJ2-1	TGTGCCAGCAGCTTAGGTGGTGGGGGCACTACTTTAGGGCAGTTCTTC	CASSLGGGGTTLGQFF
TRBD1	TRBV6-1	NA	TRBJ2-7	TGTGCCAGCAGTGAAGGGACAGGGAACTCCTACGAGCAGTACTTC	CASSEGTGNSYEQYF
TRBD2	TRBV24-1	many	TRBJ2-1	TGTGCCACCAGTGATGGGCGGGGGGGCGACAATGAGCAGTTCTTC	CATSDGRGGDNEQFF
NA	TRBV7-3	NA	TRBJ1-3	TGTGCCAGCAGCCAGACAGGCCTCTCTGGAAACACCATATATTTT	CASSQTGLSGNTIYF